One and the same sample provided the 32 T cell receptor beta chains below, sequenced in a study of post-analysis software for immune sequencing data. Overall study results and limits: When patients were compared with controls, about five TRBV segments were more frequent, TRBV5-6, TRBV5-1 and TRBV20-1 among them.

The antigens these receptors bind are not known. The TCR beta cDNA libraries contained unique molecular identifiers. TCRdb analysed the PCR reads with MiXCR anew, one entry per CDR3 protein. The sample lists roughly 620,000 distinct CDR3 sequences, about 40% seen once, with around 1.7% in the top ten. Material for sequencing was blood. The receptors were sampled from a girl aged 5-17 years with multiple sclerosis.

This clonotype has only a few counts. The gene calls are TRBV7-8 and TRBJ1-2; 10 nucleotides match TRBD1. This CDR3 is built from 15 residues. Germline CDR1 and CDR2: SGHVS and FQNEAQ. V dropped 9 bases and J dropped 2; count of bases not matched to a gene: 9. The CDR3 sequence: CASSPRGQGNYGYTF. DNA for the CDR3: TGTGCCAGTTCACCCAGGGGACAGGGGAACTATGGCTACACCTTC.

This CDR3 is CASSFPYNGEQFF. The CDR3 bases are TGTGCCAGCAGCTTTCCCTATAATGGTGAGCAGTTCTTC. V is TRBV11-1 and J is TRBJ2-1, with D unclear. This CDR3 region has 13 residues. Germline lookup yields CDR1 SGHAT and CDR2 FQDESV (reference sequence). V was cut by 3 bases and J by 9 bases, with 12 bases left in between.

The chain joins TRBV29-1 to TRBJ2-5; D is possibly TRBD1 or TRBD2 (6 bases each). Germline lookup yields CDR1 SQVTM and CDR2 ANQGSEA. V was clipped by 5 bases and J by 0 bases, with 10 bases between them. CDR3 length: 13 residues. CDR3 in DNA: TGCAGCGTTCAGGAGGGGGACCAAGAGACCCAGTACTTC. It yields the protein CSVQEGDQETQYF.

This clonotype was counted a few times. CDR3 sequence reads: CASSPVGTGVNTQYF. The CDR3 DNA follows: TGTGCCAGCAGCCCAGTGGGGACAGGGGTAAATACGCAGTATTTT. This chain connects TRBV3-1 to TRBJ2-3, with TRBD1 matching over 10 bases. From germline, CDR1 is LGHDT and CDR2 YNNKEL (reference sequence). The CDR3 runs to 15 residues. V trimming: 4 bases; J trimming: 7 bases; junction bases outside the gene matches: 8.

This clonotype was observed a handful of times. The chain joins TRBV6-7 to TRBJ2-1; D might be TRBD2 (6 bases). TRBV6-7 carries the ORF label, with uncertain function. V shed 0 bases and J shed 4 bases, with 28 bases lying between them. This CDR3 region has 21 residues. Here the CDR3 reads CASSYSRDFACLSTLYNEQFF. As DNA, the CDR3 is TGTGCCAGCAGTTACTCCAGGGACTTTGCTTGTCTTTCTACCCTTTACAATGAGCAGTTCTTC.

In this sample, this clonotype turned up many times. The gene calls are TRBV12-3 or TRBV12-4 and TRBJ2-7, with TRBD1 as a possible D gene (7 bases). This CDR3 has 15 amino acids. V lost 8 bases, J lost 3 bases, and 20 bases lay in between. The CDR3 loop is CASSPRQGGSYEQYF. Here the CDR3 DNA reads TGTGCCAGCTCACCTAGACAGGGAGGAAGCTACGAGCAGTACTTC.

The rearrangement joins TRBV5-1 to TRBJ1-2, with D unclear. Germline CDR1 SGHRS, CDR2 YFSETQ. The CDR3 is made up of 13 amino acids. V was clipped by 4 bases and J by 3 bases, with 10 bases between them. Written as DNA, the CDR3 is TGCGCCAGCAGCACTGACGGATACTATGGCTACACCTTC. Amino acids: CASSTDGYYGYTF.

The chain uses TRBV6-5 and TRBJ2-3; 7 nucleotides line up with TRBD2. Trimming removed 8 bases from V and 6 bases from J; junction bases left unmatched: 11. CDR3 length: 14 residues. Germline loops: CDR1 MNHEY, CDR2 SVGAGI. The CDR3, as DNA: TGTGCCAGCCACCGCGGGGGACCTACGGATACGCAGTATTTT. It encodes CASHRGGPTDTQYF.

The chain recombines TRBV12-5 with TRBJ2-7; TRBD1 agrees at 9 bases. CDR3 length: 13 residues. Per the germline V gene, CDR1 is LGHNT and CDR2 is FRNRAP. Trimming cost V 9 bases and J 3 bases; bases outside gene matches: 6. CDR3 sequence reads: CASLRTGDYEQYF. In nucleotides, the CDR3 is TGTGCTAGCCTTAGGACAGGGGACTACGAGCAGTACTTC.

This clonotype was seen a few times. The V gene is TRBV6-5, the J gene TRBJ2-7, with 8 bases matching TRBD1. CDR1 is MNHEY and CDR2 is SVGAGI in the germline V gene. The junction had 5 bases not matched to a gene; V was cut back by 8 bases and J by 2 bases. The CDR3 has 13 amino acids. The CDR3 bases are TGTGCCAGCTATACGACAGGGGCCTACGAGCAGTACTTC. Translated: CASYTTGAYEQYF.

The chain couples TRBV18 to TRBJ2-5; 8 positions match TRBD2. The DNA end favors TRBJ2-7, so the J call may be wrong. The germline V gene encodes CDR1 KGHSH and CDR2 LQKENI. This CDR3 contains 14 residues. The CDR3 region is CASSPAGLDNEQYF. The CDR3 DNA reads TGTGCCAGCTCACCGGCGGGACTAGATAACGAGCAGTACTTC.

The chain uses TRBV6-6 and TRBJ2-7; 7 bases map to TRBD1. The V gene end was trimmed by 2 bases and the J gene end by 4 bases; junction bases not matched to a gene: 2. The germline V gene has CDR1 MNHNY and CDR2 SVGAGI (reference sequence). The CDR3 contains 13 residues. In DNA, the CDR3 is TGTGCCAGCAGTTACAGGGGGCCGTACGAGCAGTACTTC. It codes for CASSYRGPYEQYF.

The V call is TRBV12-3 or TRBV12-4, the J call TRBJ1-2; the D is unclear. The CDR3 loop spans 11 amino acids. V lost 3 bases and J 6 bases, leaving 5 bases between the germline ends. CDR3 nucleotide sequence: TGTGCCAGCAGTTTTGTAAATGGCTACACCTTC. It yields the protein CASSFVNGYTF.

This chain uses TRBV7-9 with TRBJ2-7, with D possibly being TRBD1 (6 bases). This CDR3 contains 14 residues. Germline V gene data show CDR1 as SEHNR and CDR2 as FQNEAQ (reference sequence). The V gene lost 1 base and the J gene lost 5 bases, with 12 bases spanning the gap. CDR3 nucleotides: TGTGCCAGCAGCTTAGTGGGGGACAAAGACGAGCAGTACTTC. Encoded protein: CASSLVGDKDEQYF.

The V and J genes are TRBV12-3 or TRBV12-4 and TRBJ1-2; 9 nucleotides align to TRBD1. After removal of 2 bases from V and 7 bases from J, the junction contained 5 bases not matched to a gene. The length of the CDR3 is 14 residues. The CDR3 bases are TGTGCCAGCAGTTTACGGAGACAGGGGGTTGGCTACACCTTC. This gives the protein CASSLRRQGVGYTF.

This chain connects TRBV29-1 to TRBJ1-2; weak D call: TRBD1 (5 bases). The V end was cut by 7 bases, the J end by 2 bases, with 17 bases between. The CDR3 spans 14 residues. Germline V gene data show CDR1 as SQVTM and CDR2 as ANQGSEA. In DNA, the CDR3 is TGCAGCGAGCAAAGGACACCTATCAACTATGGCTACACCTTC. Encoded protein: CSEQRTPINYGYTF.

The chain links TRBV27 to TRBJ2-7, with D maybe TRBD1 (6 bases). V dropped 0 bases and J dropped 6 bases, with 12 bases sitting between them. The CDR3 has 14 residues. CDR1 MNHEY and CDR2 SMNVEV come from the germline V gene (reference sequence). The CDR3 protein is CASSLSSGALEQYF. DNA of the CDR3: TGTGCCAGCAGTTTATCGTCAGGGGCTCTCGAGCAGTACTTC.

V gene TRBV5-1 combines with J gene TRBJ2-5; tentative D call: TRBD1 (7 bases). Trimming cost V 0 bases and J 4 bases, with 13 bases left between them. The CDR3 length is 15 residues. The germline V gene encodes CDR1 SGHRS and CDR2 YFSETQ. The CDR3 here is CASSLAGGQIETQYF. The CDR3 nucleotides read TGCGCCAGCAGCTTGGCCGGGGGACAGATAGAGACCCAGTACTTC.

The count of this clonotype is one. The DNA of the CDR3 is TGTGCCAGCAGCCCCCGTAGGCTTTCCTACAATGAGCAGTTCTTC. Protein product: CASSPRRLSYNEQFF. The V call is TRBV7-2, the J call TRBJ2-1; no firm D call. This CDR3 region has 15 residues. Germline-derived CDR1 and CDR2 are SGHTA and FQGNSA. V lost 5 bases and J 1 base, leaving 12 bases between the germline ends.

The V call is TRBV12-3 or TRBV12-4, the J call TRBJ2-3; TRBD2 agrees at 10 bases. The V segment lost 10 bases and the J segment 4 bases; nucleotides outside the gene matches: 11. CDR3 length: 15 residues. The CDR3 region has the DNA TGTGCCAACAGCCCGCCAGCGGGAGGGGCAGATACGCAGTATTTT. Translating it yields CANSPPAGGADTQYF.

The chain is built from TRBV7-8 and TRBJ2-4; D might be TRBD2 (6 bases). The CDR3 is 16 residues long. Between the trimmed V and J ends, which lost 5 bases and 0 bases, there was a span of 14 bases. Germline assignment: CDR1 SGHVS and CDR2 FQNEAQ. The CDR3 here is CASSGQVGLAKNIQYF. The DNA of the CDR3 is TGTGCCAGCAGCGGCCAGGTGGGACTAGCCAAAAACATTCAGTACTTC.

The rearrangement joins TRBV5-1 to TRBJ2-3; no firm D call. Trimming removed 1 base from V and 1 base from J, with 7 bases in between. Per germline, CDR1 SGHRS and CDR2 YFSETQ. This CDR3 is 14 amino acids long. CDR3 sequence (DNA): TGCGCCAGCAGCTTGATGAGGCGCACAGATACGCAGTATTTT. Protein product: CASSLMRRTDTQYF.

This clonotype has only a few counts. The CDR3 DNA is TGCGCCAGCAGCCATATGCCGAACACTGAAGCTTTCTTT. It codes for CASSHMPNTEAFF. V and J are TRBV4-1 and TRBJ1-1; D gene uncertain. This CDR3 is 13 amino acids long. CDR1 and CDR2 (germline): MGHRA, YSYEKL. The V end lost 3 bases, the J end lost 1 base, and 6 bases lay between the germline ends.

The chain joins TRBV7-9 to TRBJ2-5; D unclear. CDR1 is SEHNR, CDR2 FQNEAQ, per germline (reference sequence). The V end lost 5 bases, the J end lost 11 bases, and 18 bases lay between the germline ends. The CDR3 is made up of 13 amino acids. This CDR3 is CASSPPRAALQYF. In DNA form, the CDR3 reads TGTGCCAGCAGCCCCCCTCGGGCAGCCCTTCAGTACTTC. The complete variable domain, with remaining parts taken from reference TRBV7-9 and TRBJ2-5, reads DTGVSQNPRHKITKRGQNVTFRCDPISEHNRLYWYRQTLGQGPEFLTYFQNEAQLEKSRLLSDRFSAERPKGSFSTLEIQRTEQGDSAMYLCASSPPRAALQYFGPGTRLLVL.

The chain uses TRBV5-1 and TRBJ1-1; 9 bases are shared with TRBD1. The CDR3 contains 16 residues. The germline V gene encodes CDR1 SGHRS and CDR2 YFSETQ. Losses at the gene ends were 1 base for V and 7 bases for J; bases not matched to a gene: 11. In DNA, the CDR3 is TGCGCCAGCAGCTTGACCTTTGCTATGGGACAGGGTGAAGCTTTCTTT. Amino acid sequence: CASSLTFAMGQGEAFF.

The chain carries TRBV10-3 and TRBJ2-7; D is ambiguous. Germline CDR1 reads ENHRY; CDR2 reads SYGVKD. V shed 6 bases and J shed 7 bases, with 10 bases lying between them. This CDR3 is 11 amino acids long. The CDR3 sequence is CAIRGGEEQYF. The CDR3 DNA is TGTGCCATCAGGGGTGGGGAAGAGCAGTACTTC.

V is TRBV2 and J is TRBJ2-1, with 10 bases matching TRBD2. The V and J ends lost 5 bases and 10 bases, in that order; junction bases with no gene match: 11. The length of the CDR3 is 15 residues. Looked up from germline, CDR1 is SNHLY and CDR2 is FYNNEI. CDR3 amino acids: CASSPAGGPEREQFF. The CDR3 DNA sequence: TGTGCCAGCAGTCCAGCGGGAGGGCCGGAAAGAGAGCAGTTCTTC. The entire variable domain, with the rest obtained from reference TRBV2 and TRBJ2-1, is as follows: EPEVTQTPSHQVTQMGQEVILRCVPISNHLYFYWYRQILGQKVEFLVSFYNNEISEKSEIFDDQFSVERPDGSNFTLKIRSTKLEDSAMYFCASSPAGGPEREQFFGPGTRLTVL.

The V gene is TRBV20-1, the J gene TRBJ2-3, with unresolved D. V was cut by 0 bases and J by 2 bases, with 12 bases left in between. CDR3 size: 15 residues. Germline V gene lookup returns CDR1 DFQATT and CDR2 SNEGSKA (reference sequence). The CDR3 sequence: CSARDPVFHTDTQYF. DNA for the CDR3: TGCAGTGCTAGAGATCCGGTATTTCACACAGATACGCAGTATTTT.

The sample holds a few counts of this clonotype. This rearrangement joins TRBV6-6 to TRBJ2-5; D gene uncertain. V lost 7 bases and J lost 5, with 8 bases in between. The CDR3 loop spans 11 amino acids. The germline gives CDR1 MNHNY, CDR2 SVGAGI (reference sequence). The CDR3 DNA sequence: TGTGCCAGCACCCCCGGGGAGACCCAGTACTTC. It is translated as CASTPGETQYF.

This clonotype was detected once. The rearrangement links TRBV5-1 to TRBJ2-5; the match to TRBD1 covers 10 bases. The DNA end is a closer match to TRBJ2-7, so the J assignment may be wrong. From germline, CDR1 is SGHRS and CDR2 YFSETQ. The CDR3 sequence is 15 residues long. The CDR3: CASSPIRDRGYEQYF. The CDR3 DNA is TGCGCCAGCAGCCCGATCCGGGACAGGGGTTACGAGCAGTACTTC.

Regarding this clonotype: Without the conserved terminal phenylalanine or tryptophan, this CDR3 likely stems from a read error. This sequence joins TRBV5-1 and TRBJ2-3; no clear D. V lost 4 bases to trimming and J lost 0 bases, with 12 bases between them. Germline CDR1 is SGHRS and CDR2 is YFSETQ. This CDR3 has 15 amino acids. The CDR3 protein is CASSGWVSSTDTQYL. DNA for the CDR3: TGCGCCAGCAGCGGCTGGGTTTCTAGCACAGATACGCAGTATTTG.

The gene calls are TRBV6-6 and TRBJ1-2; tentative D call: TRBD1 (6 bases). The CDR3 spans 15 residues. Trimming left V 0 bases short and J 6 bases short, with 14 bases between. Germline values: CDR1 MNHNY, CDR2 SVGAGI (reference sequence). This CDR3 reads CASSYSVDTGNGYTF. In nucleotides, the CDR3 is TGTGCCAGCAGTTACTCGGTGGACACAGGGAATGGCTACACCTTC.